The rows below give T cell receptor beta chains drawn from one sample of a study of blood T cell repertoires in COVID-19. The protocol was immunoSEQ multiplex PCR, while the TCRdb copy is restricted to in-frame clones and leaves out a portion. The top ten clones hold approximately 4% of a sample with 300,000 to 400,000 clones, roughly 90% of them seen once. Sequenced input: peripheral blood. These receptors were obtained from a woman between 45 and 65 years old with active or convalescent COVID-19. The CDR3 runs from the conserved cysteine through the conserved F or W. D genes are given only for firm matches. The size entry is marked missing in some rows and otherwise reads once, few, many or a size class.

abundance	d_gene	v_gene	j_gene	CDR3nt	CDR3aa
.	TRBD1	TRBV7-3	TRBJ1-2	TGTGCCAGCAGCTTAGGACAGGATTATGGCTACACCTTC	CASSLGQDYGYTF
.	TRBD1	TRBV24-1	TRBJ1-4	TGTGCCACCAGTGATGCTGGACAGGGCGGTGAAAAACTGTTTTTT	CATSDAGQGGEKLFF
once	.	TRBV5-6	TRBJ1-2	TGTGCCAGCAGCCGAACGACAGAGTATGGCTACACCTTC	CASSRTTEYGYTF
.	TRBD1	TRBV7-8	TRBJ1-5	TGTGCCAGCAGCTACACAGGGGGAAATAGCAATCAGCCCCAGCATTTT	CASSYTGGNSNQPQHF
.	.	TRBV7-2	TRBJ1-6	TGTGCCAGCAGCTTCTCAACAGGGTTTTCACCCCTCCACTTT	CASSFSTGFSPLHF
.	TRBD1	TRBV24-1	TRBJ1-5	TGTGCCACCAGTGATGGGGACAGTAGGGATCAGCCCCAGCATTTT	CATSDGDSRDQPQHF
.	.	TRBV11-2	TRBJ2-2	TGTGCCAGCTGGGGCCCCCACTCTACCGGGGAGCTGTTTTTT	CASWGPHSTGELFF
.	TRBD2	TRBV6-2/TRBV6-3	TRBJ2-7	TGTGCCAGCAGTGCAAGACTAGCGGGGAGTAACGAGCAGTACTTC	CASSARLAGSNEQYF
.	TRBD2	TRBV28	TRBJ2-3	TGTGCCAGCAGACCCCGCGGGAGATCTGTAGATACGCAGTATTTT	CASRPRGRSVDTQYF
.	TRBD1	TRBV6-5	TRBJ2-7	TGTGCCAGCAGCCGGGACAGGGGGTCCGAGCAGTACTTC	CASSRDRGSEQYF
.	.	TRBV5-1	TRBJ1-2	TGCGCCAGCAGCTCCGCCACCCCTCTGGAGGGCTACACCTTC	CASSSATPLEGYTF
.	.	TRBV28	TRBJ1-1	TGTGCCAGCAGTTATCTGGCTAACACTGAAGCTTTCTTT	CASSYLANTEAFF
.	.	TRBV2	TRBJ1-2	TGTGCCAGCAGCTCCCGGGGTAGTTCTAACTATGGCTACACCTTC	CASSSRGSSNYGYTF
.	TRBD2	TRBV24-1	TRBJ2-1	TGTGCCACCAGTGATCTGGGACTAGCGGGAGTATATGAGCAGTTCTTC	CATSDLGLAGVYEQFF
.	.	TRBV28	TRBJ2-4	TGTGCCAGCAGTTTACGGGGGACGCTAGCCAAAAACATTCAGTACTTC	CASSLRGTLAKNIQYF
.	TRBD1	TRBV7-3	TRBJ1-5	TGTGCCAGCAGCTCCCAGGGGGGTCAGCCCCAGCATTTT	CASSSQGGQPQHF
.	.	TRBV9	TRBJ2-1	TGTGCCAGCAGCGAGAGGAGCTCCTACAATGAGCAGTTCTTC	CASSERSSYNEQFF
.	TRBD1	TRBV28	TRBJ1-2	TGTGCCAGCAGGAGACAGGGAAACTATGGCTACACCTTC	CASRRQGNYGYTF
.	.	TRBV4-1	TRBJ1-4	TGCGCCAGCAGCCAAACAGGCCCCTTTCGGGAAAAACTGTTTTTT	CASSQTGPFREKLFF
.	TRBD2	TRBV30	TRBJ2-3	TGTGCCTGGATCGAGCGGGAGATTACAGATACGCAGTATTTT	CAWIEREITDTQYF
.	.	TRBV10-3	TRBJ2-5	TGTGCCATCAGCGAGGGACTTGAGACCCAGTACTTC	CAISEGLETQYF
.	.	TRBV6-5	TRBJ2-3	TGTGCCAGCAGTTTAAGGGGTTCAGATACGCAGTATTTT	CASSLRGSDTQYF
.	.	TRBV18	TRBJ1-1	TGTGCCAGCTCACAAGGACAGTACACTGAAGCTTTCTTT	CASSQGQYTEAFF
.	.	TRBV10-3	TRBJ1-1	TGTGCCATCAGTGTAGGGGGAAGTGGGGTGAACACTGAAGCTTTCTTT	CAISVGGSGVNTEAFF
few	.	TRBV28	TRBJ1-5	TGTGCCAGCAGGGAGATCGACAGGAGGAGCAATCAGCCCCAGCATTTT	CASREIDRRSNQPQHF
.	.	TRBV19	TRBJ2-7	TGTGCCAGCAGTGAGGGCGTGTACGAGCAGTACTTC	CASSEGVYEQYF
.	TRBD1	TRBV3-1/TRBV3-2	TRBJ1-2	TGTGCCAGCAGCCGCTGGGACAGCTCTTACGATGGCTACACCTTC	CASSRWDSSYDGYTF
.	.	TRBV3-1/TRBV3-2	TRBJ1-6	TGTGCCAGCAGCCAAGACGGGAGCTCCTATAATTCACCCCTCCACTTT	CASSQDGSSYNSPLHF
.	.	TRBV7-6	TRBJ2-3	TGTGCCAGCAGCTTAGGGTCAGGGGCTAGCACAGATACGCAGTATTTT	CASSLGSGASTDTQYF
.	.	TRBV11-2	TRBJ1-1	TGTGCCAGCAGCTTTCGGGCAGGACTGCAAGCTTTCTTT	CASSFRAGLQAFF
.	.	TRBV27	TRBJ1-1	TGTGCCAGCAGTTTTGGTACAGCCAACACTGAAGCTTTCTTT	CASSFGTANTEAFF
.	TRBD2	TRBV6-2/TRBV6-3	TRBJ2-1	TGTGCCAGCAGTTGGGGACTAGCGGACTACAATGAGCAGTTCTTC	CASSWGLADYNEQFF
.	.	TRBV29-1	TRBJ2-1	TGCAGCGTTGGACAGGATGAGCAGTTCTTC	CSVGQDEQFF
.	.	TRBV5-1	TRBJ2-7	TGCGCCAGCAGCGCCAGACAGGACTCCTACGAGCAGTACTTC	CASSARQDSYEQYF
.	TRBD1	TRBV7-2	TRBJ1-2	TGTGCCAGCAGCTTACAGAGGGACAGTGGGGGCTACACCTTC	CASSLQRDSGGYTF
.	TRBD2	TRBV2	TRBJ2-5	TGTGCCAGCACCCTGGATTCAGGACTAGCGGGAGAAGAGACCCAGTACTTC	CASTLDSGLAGEETQYF
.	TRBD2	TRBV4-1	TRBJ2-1	TGCGCCAGCAGCCAGCTTGCGGGAGGGGCCTACAATGAGCAGTTCTTC	CASSQLAGGAYNEQFF
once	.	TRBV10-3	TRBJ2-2	TGTGCCATCAGTGAGGGGCAGGGTAACGCCGGGGAGCTGTTTTTT	CAISEGQGNAGELFF
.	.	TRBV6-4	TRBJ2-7	TGTGCCAGCAGTGACCGAGAAGGACTTGAGCAGTACTTC	CASSDREGLEQYF
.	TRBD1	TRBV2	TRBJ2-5	TGTGCCAGCAGTGATAACGGGTACAGGGGTGGGGCAGAGACCCAGTACTTC	CASSDNGYRGGAETQYF
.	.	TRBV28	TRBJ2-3	TGTGCCAGCAGTTCTCAGAGGGTAACAGATACGCAGTATTTT	CASSSQRVTDTQYF
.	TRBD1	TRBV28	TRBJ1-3	TGTGCCAGCAAGGGGACAGGGTTCTCTGGAAACACCATATATTTT	CASKGTGFSGNTIYF
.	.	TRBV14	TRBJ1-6	TGTGCCAGCAGCCAAGATAGGGGTCGGTCACCCCTCCACTTT	CASSQDRGRSPLHF
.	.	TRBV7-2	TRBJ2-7	TGTGCCAGCAGCTTCTATCTCGTATACGAGCAGTACTTC	CASSFYLVYEQYF
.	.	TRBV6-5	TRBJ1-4	TGTGCCAGCAGGCGGACTGATGAAAAACTGTTTTTT	CASRRTDEKLFF
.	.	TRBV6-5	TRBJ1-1	TGTGCCAGCCTTTTCAGGGCAGCTACAGACACTGAAGCTTTCTTT	CASLFRAATDTEAFF
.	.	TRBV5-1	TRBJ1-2	TGCGCCAGCAGCTTGGACAGGAATTCCTATGGCTACACCTTC	CASSLDRNSYGYTF
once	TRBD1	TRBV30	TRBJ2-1	TGTGCCTGGAGTATTCCGACAGGGCTTTCCTACAATGAGCAGTTCTTC	CAWSIPTGLSYNEQFF
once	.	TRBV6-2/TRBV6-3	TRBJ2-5	TGTGCCAGCAGTTCCCTGGGACTTCAAGAGACCCAGTACTTC	CASSSLGLQETQYF
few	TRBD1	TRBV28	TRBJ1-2	TGTGCCAGCAGTTTACTCCCGGGACAGGGCTATGGCTACACCTTC	CASSLLPGQGYGYTF
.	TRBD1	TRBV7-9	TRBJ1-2	TGTGCCAGCAGCTTAGTAATCGGTTTGGTGGACAGGGGTAACTATGGCTACACCTTC	CASSLVIGLVDRGNYGYTF
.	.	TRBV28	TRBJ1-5	TGTGCCAGCAGGTCGGGCAATCAGCCCCAGCATTTT	CASRSGNQPQHF